The clone carrying this T cell receptor beta chain was seen only once. The antigen remains undetermined. This specimen comes from a study of circulating and synovial CD4+ cells in juvenile arthritis. The study's findings and limits: CPL versus bulk CD4 samples: T cell genome counts differed by at least an order of magnitude. Traditional Vbeta family usage analysis missed the pathogenic-like versus bulk difference. Bulk blood CD4 repertoires were more diverse than these.

Measured with immunoSEQ multiplex PCR; TCRdb has only the in-frame clones, and not every one. The data contain some 33,000 clones, roughly 94% of them singletons. Sequenced samples came from active juvenile idiopathic arthritis patients. Germline CDR1 reads SGHTA; CDR2 reads FQGNSA. This CDR3 comprises 15 residues. The ends were cut back, 0 bases at V and 4 bases at J, with 13 bases in the middle. The sample consisted of CD4+ T cells from blood. The chain recombines TRBV7-2 with TRBJ2-7, with D maybe TRBD1 (5 bases). This TCR was recovered from a human donor with juvenile idiopathic arthritis. CDR3 in DNA: TGTGCCAGCAGCTTAGCAGGTGGGGCCCAGTACGAGCAGTACTTC. Amino acids: CASSLAGGAQYEQYF.